The clone carrying this T cell receptor beta chain was seen ten or more times. Its matching antigen is unknown. The authors' processing: The distant-metastasis classifier for papillary thyroid cancer was built from CDR3 differences across clinicopathological groups. TCRdb reprocessed the PCR reads via MiXCR. The V and J calls, along with clone size, are taken from TCRdb and not from the paper's own processing. The data show 17,000 or so clones, about 23% seen once. No treatment had been given to any patient before thyroid surgery. The sample belongs to a study of metastatic and nonmetastatic thyroid tumors. Study-wide findings and caveats: Malignant thyroid tumors reportedly had TCR beta diversity that was significantly higher than in benign nodules, in blood and tumor.

The CDR3 is 15 amino acids. The germline CDR1 and CDR2 sequences are GTSNPN and SVGIG (reference sequence). The germline V and J ends were trimmed by 4 bases and 3 bases, with 17 bases remaining between them. The TCR comes from a male donor with papillary thyroid cancer or a benign thyroid nodule (not recorded which). Some clones in this sample may be carry-over from other donors' samples. This chain connects TRBV30 to TRBJ2-3; D unclear. The sequenced sample consisted of blood. CDR3 DNA sequence: TGTGCCTGGATAAGCCCTCTAAGATATACAGATACGCAGTATTTT. Protein sequence: CAWISPLRYTDTQYF.